These 28 T cell receptor beta chains share one sample of origin, sequenced in a study of cytomegalovirus exposure and HLA in healthy donors. Primers for the PCR totalled 60 Vbeta and 13 Jbeta. The table came from immunoSEQ multiplex PCR; TCRdb's copy has only in-frame clones and leaves some out. This table has about 140,000 clones, around 85% appearing once. Sequenced sample: PBMCs. These receptors all stem from a female donor in good health and CMV-seronegative.

About this clone: As the CDR3 is not closed by the conserved phenylalanine or tryptophan, this likely results from a read error. The chain carries TRBV9 and TRBJ1-2; D gene unclear. The ends were cut back, 4 bases at V and 8 bases at J, with 24 bases in the middle. There are 16 residues in the CDR3. Germline V gene sequence: CDR1 SGDLS, CDR2 YYNGEE. As DNA, the CDR3 is TGTGCCAGCAGCTCGAAATACAAAGAGGGCATCCAAGGCTACACCGTC. It yields the protein CASSSKYKEGIQGYTV.

This chain connects TRBV6-5 to TRBJ2-7; D might be TRBD1 (7 bases). The CDR3 is 13 residues long. V lost 6 bases and J lost 3, with 12 bases in between. Looked up from germline, CDR1 is MNHEY and CDR2 is SVGAGI. The CDR3 is CASRRDSSYEQYF. The CDR3 DNA is TGTGCCAGCAGGCGGGACAGTAGCTACGAGCAGTACTTC.

The rearrangement links TRBV6-1 to TRBJ1-5; 8 bases agree with TRBD1. The V gene end was trimmed by 1 base and the J gene end by 2 bases; junction bases not matched to a gene: 4. The CDR3 covers 16 residues. Germline values: CDR1 MNHNS, CDR2 SASEGT. Written as DNA, the CDR3 is TGTGCCAGCAGTGAAGTTAGGGGACAGGGCAATCAGCCCCAGCATTTT. Translation gives CASSEVRGQGNQPQHF.

This chain connects TRBV29-1 to TRBJ2-5; no clear D gene. The V gene's germline CDR1 is SQVTM and CDR2 ANQGSEA. Trimming removed 6 bases at V and 3 bases at J, with 14 bases between. The CDR3 extends over 13 amino acids. CDR3 protein: CSVVLARKETQYF. The CDR3, as DNA: TGCAGCGTCGTACTTGCTAGGAAAGAGACCCAGTACTTC.

This sequence joins TRBV4-1 and TRBJ2-7; 10 nucleotides line up with TRBD1. Germline CDR1 and CDR2: MGHRA and YSYEKL. V trimming: 0 bases; J trimming: 6 bases; junction bases outside the gene matches: 5. The length of the CDR3 is 15 residues. CDR3: CASSQDDRGLSEQYF. DNA of the CDR3: TGCGCCAGCAGCCAAGATGACAGGGGGCTGAGCGAGCAGTACTTC.

This chain uses TRBV25-1 with TRBJ2-3; the D gene is possibly TRBD2 (5 bases). Germline CDR1 reads MGHDK; CDR2 reads SYGVNS. V shed 10 bases and J shed 6 bases, with 11 bases lying between them. The CDR3 consists of 11 residues. DNA for the CDR3: TGTGCCACCCTGGGGAGTGATACGCAGTATTTT. Translation: CATLGSDTQYF.

CDR3 sequence (DNA): TGTGCCAGCTCTCCTAGCGGGAACCAGCAGTACTTC. Its protein product is CASSPSGNQQYF. V gene TRBV6-1 combines with J gene TRBJ2-7; 9 bases line up with TRBD2. CDR1 is MNHNS and CDR2 is SASEGT in the germline V gene. The CDR3 extends over 12 amino acids. Trimming cost V 8 bases and J 8 bases; bases outside gene matches: 7.

The rearrangement links TRBV5-1 to TRBJ2-7, with 12 bases fitting TRBD2. The CDR3 is made up of 17 amino acids. Trimming at V came to 5 bases and at J to 0 bases, leaving 9 bases not matched to a gene. Germline CDR1 is SGHRS and CDR2 is YFSETQ. The CDR3 DNA is TGCGCCAGCAGGGTTGGACTAGCGGGAAGGAGCTCCTACGAGCAGTACTTC. This sequence encodes CASRVGLAGRSSYEQYF.

This sequence joins TRBV6-1 and TRBJ2-5; D gene ambiguous. V shed 7 bases and J shed 5 bases, with 14 bases lying between them. The length of the CDR3 is 13 residues. CDR1 and CDR2 (germline): MNHNS, SASEGT. The CDR3 nucleotides are TGTGCCAGCACTCAAACGCGGATCGAGACCCAGTACTTC. Its protein product is CASTQTRIETQYF.

The chain links TRBV5-1 to TRBJ2-5, with TRBD1 matching 7 bases. From germline, CDR1 is SGHRS and CDR2 YFSETQ. V was clipped by 5 bases and J by 5 bases; unmatched bases: 15. CDR3 length: 16 amino acids. CDR3: CASRPDRVISWETQYF. The DNA for the CDR3 is TGCGCCAGCAGGCCCGACAGGGTTATATCTTGGGAGACCCAGTACTTC. The whole variable domain, filled in from reference TRBV5-1 and TRBJ2-5, reads KAGVTQTPRYLIKTRGQQVTLSCSPISGHRSVSWYQQTPGQGLQFLFEYFSETQRNKGNFPGRFSGRQFSNSRSEMNVSTLELGDSALYLCASRPDRVISWETQYFGPGTRLLVL.

The gene calls are TRBV7-9 and TRBJ2-5; 8 nucleotides match TRBD1. Germline V CDR1 and CDR2: SEHNR, FQNEAQ (reference sequence). The trim removed 5 bases at V and 2 bases at J, leaving 10 bases unmatched. The CDR3 extends over 16 amino acids. The CDR3 spells CASSLPPRTGQETQYF. The CDR3 DNA reads TGTGCCAGCAGCCTACCCCCTCGGACAGGGCAAGAGACCCAGTACTTC.

The chain recombines TRBV27 with TRBJ1-3; 7 bases line up with TRBD1. CDR1 is MNHEY and CDR2 is SMNVEV in the germline V gene (reference sequence). V gave up 6 bases and J gave up 3 bases; unmatched junction bases: 5. This CDR3 contains 14 residues. The CDR3 nucleotides are TGTGCCAGCAGCCTCCGACAGGGTGGAAACACCATATATTTT. It codes for CASSLRQGGNTIYF.

The rearrangement uses TRBV4-1 and TRBJ2-1, with 10 nucleotides matching TRBD2. Trimming cost V 2 bases and J 9 bases; bases outside gene matches: 4. There are 14 residues in the CDR3. CDR1 and CDR2 from the germline V gene are MGHRA and YSYEKL. The CDR3 DNA follows: TGCGCCAGCAGCCAACTAGCGGGGGATATTGAGCAGTTCTTC. Protein product: CASSQLAGDIEQFF.

V gene TRBV7-9 combines with J gene TRBJ2-7, with 9 nucleotides matching TRBD1. The germline V gene encodes CDR1 SEHNR and CDR2 FQNEAQ (reference sequence). This CDR3 region has 13 residues. The trim removed 5 bases at V and 3 bases at J, leaving 2 bases unmatched. CDR3: CASSQDRGYEQYF. The CDR3 DNA follows: TGTGCCAGCAGCCAGGACAGGGGCTACGAGCAGTACTTC.

This clone turned up a few times. The rearrangement joins TRBV18 to TRBJ2-5; D remains ambiguous. The CDR3 length is 13 residues. Germline loops: CDR1 KGHSH, CDR2 LQKENI. Deletions cut 3 bases from V and 7 bases from J, with 12 bases between. CDR3 bases: TGTGCCAGCTCACCCCCCGCGGTTGTGACCCAGTACTTC. It specifies CASSPPAVVTQYF.

This chain uses TRBV5-4 with TRBJ2-3; the D gene is possibly TRBD2 (6 bases). This CDR3 comprises 16 residues. Germline CDR1 and CDR2: SGHNT and YYREEE (reference sequence). V was clipped by 4 bases and J by 3 bases, with 18 bases between them. The CDR3 sequence is CASSHTGYGGTDTQYF. CDR3 coding DNA: TGTGCCAGCAGCCACACAGGTTATGGAGGGACAGATACGCAGTATTTT.

The chain links TRBV5-4 to TRBJ2-5; 7 nucleotides align to TRBD2. V lost 0 bases and J lost 1; bases outside the gene matches: 9. Germline-derived CDR1 and CDR2 are SGHNT and YYREEE (reference sequence). This CDR3 region has 17 residues. In nucleotides, the CDR3 is TGTGCCAGCAGCTTGGGTGGGGGAACTAGCGTCCAAGAGACCCAGTACTTC. Translated, it gives CASSLGGGTSVQETQYF.

This clone was found a few times. V gene TRBV10-1 combines with J gene TRBJ1-1, with D perhaps TRBD1 (5 bases). CDR3 size: 15 residues. The germline V and J ends were trimmed by 6 bases and 3 bases, with 17 bases remaining between them. Germline CDR1 WNHNN, CDR2 SYGVQD (reference sequence). CDR3 coding DNA: TGCGCCAGCAGGGCTCGACAGTCGTTGGACACTGAAGCTTTCTTT. Translated, it gives CASRARQSLDTEAFF.

This chain connects TRBV6-5 to TRBJ2-7; D gene ambiguous. The CDR3 loop spans 10 amino acids. V was cut by 8 bases and J by 4 bases, with 6 bases left in between. Per germline, CDR1 MNHEY and CDR2 SVGAGI. Here the CDR3 reads CASGRYEQYF. The CDR3 region has the DNA TGTGCCAGCGGCCGATACGAGCAGTACTTC.

CDR3 in amino acids: CASSLMGQGAGNQPQHF. DNA for the CDR3: TGTGCCAGCAGCTTAATGGGACAGGGGGCCGGCAATCAGCCCCAGCATTTT. V is TRBV7-2 and J is TRBJ1-5, with 12 bases matching TRBD1. CDR3 size: 17 residues. The trim removed 2 bases at V and 2 bases at J, leaving 4 bases unmatched. Germline values: CDR1 SGHTA, CDR2 FQGNSA.

This clone appeared a few times. V and J are TRBV7-9 and TRBJ2-4; no firm D call. The CDR3 is 12 residues long. V lost 2 bases, J lost 8 bases, and 7 bases lay in between. CDR1 and CDR2 from the germline V gene are SEHNR and FQNEAQ (reference sequence). The DNA of the CDR3 is TGTGCCAGCAGCTTAAAGCAACACATTCAGTACTTC. Translated: CASSLKQHIQYF. Full variable domain (outside the CDR3, taken from reference TRBV7-9 and TRBJ2-4): DTGVSQNPRHKITKRGQNVTFRCDPISEHNRLYWYRQTLGQGPEFLTYFQNEAQLEKSRLLSDRFSAERPKGSFSTLEIQRTEQGDSAMYLCASSLKQHIQYFGAGTRLSVL.

This clone has more than one count but fewer than ten. The chain couples TRBV9 to TRBJ1-1; D gene ambiguous. The CDR3 sequence is 15 residues long. Germline values: CDR1 SGDLS, CDR2 YYNGEE. The V end was cut by 0 bases, the J end by 0 bases, with 9 bases between. For the CDR3, the DNA is TGTGCCAGCAGCGTAGTCCCAGATATGAACACTGAAGCTTTCTTT. This translates into CASSVVPDMNTEAFF.

This clone was recorded once. This chain links TRBV6-6 with TRBJ1-3, with D tentatively TRBD1 (5 bases). Trimming took off 0 bases at V and 4 bases at J, with 10 bases between the two ends. The CDR3 runs 15 residues. Germline V lookup: CDR1 MNHNY, CDR2 SVGAGI (reference sequence). The CDR3 sequence: CASSYSSGRGNTIYF. CDR3 DNA: TGTGCCAGCAGTTACTCTTCAGGGAGGGGAAACACCATATATTTT.

This clone was observed a handful of times. The chain has TRBV7-9 and TRBJ1-1, with a tentative D call TRBD1 (5 bases). This CDR3 has 15 amino acids. Trimming shortened V by 8 bases and J by 0 bases, and 16 bases separated the two germline ends. Germline CDR1 reads SEHNR; CDR2 reads FQNEAQ (reference sequence). This CDR3 is CASHGGISMNTEAFF. For the CDR3, the DNA is TGTGCCAGCCACGGGGGGATTAGCATGAACACTGAAGCTTTCTTT.

The chain recombines TRBV28 with TRBJ1-2, with TRBD1 identical over 7 bases. This CDR3 is 16 amino acids long. The germline V gene has CDR1 MDHEN and CDR2 SYDVKM. V was pared by 3 bases and J by 8 bases, with 15 bases of the junction left unmatched. CDR3 region: CASSFTNPGTASGYTF. The CDR3 DNA sequence: TGTGCCAGCAGTTTCACCAACCCCGGGACAGCGTCGGGCTACACCTTC.

This rearrangement joins TRBV5-1 to TRBJ2-7; 11 bases line up with TRBD2. V was pared by 4 bases and J by 7 bases, with 10 bases of the junction left unmatched. The CDR3 is 15 residues long. Germline lookup yields CDR1 SGHRS and CDR2 YFSETQ. Here the CDR3 DNA reads TGCGCCAGCAGCACTCGACTAGCGGGATCGGGGGAGCAGTACTTC. The encoded protein is CASSTRLAGSGEQYF.

This rearrangement joins TRBV4-2 to TRBJ2-1, with D perhaps TRBD2 (6 bases). CDR3 length: 15 amino acids. Trimming left V 4 bases short and J 1 base short, with 11 bases between. The germline V gene encodes CDR1 LGHNA and CDR2 YNFKEQ. Here the CDR3 DNA reads TGTGCCAGCAGCCTCCGGGACTTGTCCTACAATGAGCAGTTCTTC. It is translated as CASSLRDLSYNEQFF.

J is TRBJ2-7 and V is TRBV19, with D hard to call. Germline V gene data show CDR1 as LNHDA and CDR2 as SQIVND (reference sequence). Trimming stripped 3 bases from V and 5 bases from J, with 11 bases between. The CDR3 consists of 13 residues. CDR3: CASSIMYSDEQYF. DNA for the CDR3: TGTGCCAGTAGTATTATGTATAGTGACGAGCAGTACTTC. Combining the CDR3 with reference TRBV19 and TRBJ2-7 gives the whole variable domain DGGITQSPKYLFRKEGQNVTLSCEQNLNHDAMYWYRQDPGQGLRLIYYSQIVNDFQKGDIAEGYSVSREKKESFPLTVTSAQKNPTAFYLCASSIMYSDEQYFGPGTRLTVT.